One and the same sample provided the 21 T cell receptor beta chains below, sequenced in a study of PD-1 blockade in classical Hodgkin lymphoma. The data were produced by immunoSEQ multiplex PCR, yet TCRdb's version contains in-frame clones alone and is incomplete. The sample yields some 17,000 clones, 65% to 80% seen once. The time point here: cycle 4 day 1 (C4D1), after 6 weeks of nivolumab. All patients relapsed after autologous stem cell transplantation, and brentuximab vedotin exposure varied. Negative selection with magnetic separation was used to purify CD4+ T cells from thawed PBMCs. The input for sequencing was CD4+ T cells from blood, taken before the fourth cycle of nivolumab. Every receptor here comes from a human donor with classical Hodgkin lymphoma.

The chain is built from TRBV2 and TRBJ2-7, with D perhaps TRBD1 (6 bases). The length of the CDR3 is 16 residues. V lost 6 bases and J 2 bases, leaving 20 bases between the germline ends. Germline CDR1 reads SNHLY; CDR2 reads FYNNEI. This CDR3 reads CASRNIRDTKTYEQYF. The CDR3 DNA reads TGTGCCAGCAGGAACATCCGGGACACGAAGACCTACGAGCAGTACTTC.

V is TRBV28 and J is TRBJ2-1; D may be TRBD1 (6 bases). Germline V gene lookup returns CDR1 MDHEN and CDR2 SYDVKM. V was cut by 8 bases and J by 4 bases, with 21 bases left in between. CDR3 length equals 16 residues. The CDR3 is CASWGTGSGRYNEQFF. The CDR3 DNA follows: TGTGCCAGCTGGGGTACAGGGAGTGGTAGATACAATGAGCAGTTCTTC.

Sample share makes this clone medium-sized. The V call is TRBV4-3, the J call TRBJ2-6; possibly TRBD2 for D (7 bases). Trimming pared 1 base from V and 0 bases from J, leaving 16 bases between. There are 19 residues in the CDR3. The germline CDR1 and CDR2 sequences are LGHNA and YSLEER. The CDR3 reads CASSQVVGEGGSGANVLTF. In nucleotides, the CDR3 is TGCGCCAGCAGCCAAGTCGTGGGGGAGGGGGGCTCTGGGGCCAACGTCCTGACTTTC.

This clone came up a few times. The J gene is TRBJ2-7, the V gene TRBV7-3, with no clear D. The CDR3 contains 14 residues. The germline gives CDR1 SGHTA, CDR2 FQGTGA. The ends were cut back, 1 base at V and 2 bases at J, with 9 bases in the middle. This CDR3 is CASSLMAGPYEQYF. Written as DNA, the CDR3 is TGTGCCAGCAGCTTAATGGCAGGTCCCTACGAGCAGTACTTC.

Here the CDR3 DNA reads TGTGCCAGCAGCTTTAGAGGCAGGGGACCCTACGAGCAGTACTTC. Protein sequence: CASSFRGRGPYEQYF. The chain joins TRBV5-6 to TRBJ2-7, with D possibly TRBD1 on 6 matching bases. Germline V gives CDR1 SGHDT, CDR2 YYEEEE. The CDR3 totals 15 residues. Deletions cut 2 bases from V and 2 bases from J, with 14 bases between.

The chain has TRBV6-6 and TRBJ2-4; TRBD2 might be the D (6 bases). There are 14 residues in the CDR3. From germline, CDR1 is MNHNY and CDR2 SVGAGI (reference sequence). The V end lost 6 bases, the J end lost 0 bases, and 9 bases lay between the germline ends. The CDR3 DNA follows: TGTGCCAGCAGCTCGGGACTAGCCAAAAACATTCAGTACTTC. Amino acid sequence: CASSSGLAKNIQYF.

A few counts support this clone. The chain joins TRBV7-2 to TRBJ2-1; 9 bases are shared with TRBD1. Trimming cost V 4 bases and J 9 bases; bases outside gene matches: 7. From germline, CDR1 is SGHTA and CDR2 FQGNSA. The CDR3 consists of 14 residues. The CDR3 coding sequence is TGTGCCAGCAGCTGGGGACAGGGAAAAGGTGAGCAGTTCTTC. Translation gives CASSWGQGKGEQFF.

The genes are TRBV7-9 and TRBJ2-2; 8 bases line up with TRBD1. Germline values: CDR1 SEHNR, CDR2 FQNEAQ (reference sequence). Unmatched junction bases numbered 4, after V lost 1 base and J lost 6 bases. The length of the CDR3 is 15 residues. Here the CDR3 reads CASSLGTGRSGELFF. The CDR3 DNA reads TGTGCCAGCAGCTTAGGGACAGGGAGGTCCGGGGAGCTGTTTTTT.

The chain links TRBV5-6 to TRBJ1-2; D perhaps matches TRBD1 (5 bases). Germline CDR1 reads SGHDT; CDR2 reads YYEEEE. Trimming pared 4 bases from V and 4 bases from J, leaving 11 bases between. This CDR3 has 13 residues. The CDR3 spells CASSLGRTYGYTF. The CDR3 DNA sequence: TGTGCCAGCAGCCTGGGACGGACCTATGGCTACACCTTC.

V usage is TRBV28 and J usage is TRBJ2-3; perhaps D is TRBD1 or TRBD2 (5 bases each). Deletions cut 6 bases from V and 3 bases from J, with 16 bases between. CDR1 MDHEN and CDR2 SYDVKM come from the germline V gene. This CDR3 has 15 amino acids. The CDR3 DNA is TGTGCCAGCAGCCGGGGCGCCGGTTCTACAGATACGCAGTATTTT. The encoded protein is CASSRGAGSTDTQYF.

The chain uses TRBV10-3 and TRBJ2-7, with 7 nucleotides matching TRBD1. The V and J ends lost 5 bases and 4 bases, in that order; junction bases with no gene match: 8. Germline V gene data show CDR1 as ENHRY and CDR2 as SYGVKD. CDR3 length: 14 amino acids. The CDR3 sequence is CAISPTGMSYEQYF. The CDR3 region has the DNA TGTGCCATCAGTCCGACAGGGATGTCGTACGAGCAGTACTTC.

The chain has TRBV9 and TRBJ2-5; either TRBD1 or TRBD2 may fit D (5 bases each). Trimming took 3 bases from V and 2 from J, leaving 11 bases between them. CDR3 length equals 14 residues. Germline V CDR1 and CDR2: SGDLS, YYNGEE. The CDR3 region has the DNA TGTGCCAGCAGCGCAGGGACCATACAAGAGACCCAGTACTTC. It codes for CASSAGTIQETQYF.

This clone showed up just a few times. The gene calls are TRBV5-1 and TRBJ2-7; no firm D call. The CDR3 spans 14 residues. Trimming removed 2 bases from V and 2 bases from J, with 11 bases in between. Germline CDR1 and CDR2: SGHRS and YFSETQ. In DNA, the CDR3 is TGCGCCAGCAGCTTATCCCCTGACACCTACGAGCAGTACTTC. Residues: CASSLSPDTYEQYF.

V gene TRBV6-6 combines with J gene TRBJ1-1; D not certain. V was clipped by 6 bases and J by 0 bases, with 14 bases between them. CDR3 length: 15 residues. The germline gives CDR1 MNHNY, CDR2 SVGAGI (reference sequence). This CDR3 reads CASSPPGSLNTEAFF. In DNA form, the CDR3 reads TGTGCCAGCAGCCCCCCCGGTAGCTTGAACACTGAAGCTTTCTTT.

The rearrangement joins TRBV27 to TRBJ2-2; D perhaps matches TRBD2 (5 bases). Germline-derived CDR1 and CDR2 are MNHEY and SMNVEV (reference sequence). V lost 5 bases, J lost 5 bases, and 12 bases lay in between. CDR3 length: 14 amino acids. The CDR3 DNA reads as TGTGCCAGCAGTCCCCGGACTGGAACCGGGGAGCTGTTTTTT. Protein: CASSPRTGTGELFF.

The CDR3 nucleotides are TGCAGCCCTCTTTTGCACAATGAGCAGTTCTTC. Translating it yields CSPLLHNEQFF. The chain links TRBV29-1 to TRBJ2-1; D unclear. Trimming left V 8 bases short and J 5 bases short, with 10 bases between. The CDR3 is 11 residues long. Germline CDR1 reads SQVTM; CDR2 reads ANQGSEA.

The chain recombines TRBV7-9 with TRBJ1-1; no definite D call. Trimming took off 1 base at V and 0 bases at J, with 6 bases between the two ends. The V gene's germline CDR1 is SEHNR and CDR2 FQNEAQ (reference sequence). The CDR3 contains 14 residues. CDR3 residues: CASSLGRLNTEAFF. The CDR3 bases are TGTGCCAGCAGCTTAGGTAGGCTGAACACTGAAGCTTTCTTT.

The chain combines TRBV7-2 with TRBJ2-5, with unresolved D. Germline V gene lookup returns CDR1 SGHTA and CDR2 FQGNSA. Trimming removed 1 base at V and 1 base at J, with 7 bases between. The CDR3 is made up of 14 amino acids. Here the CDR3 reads CASSLDYFQETQYF. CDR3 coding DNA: TGTGCCAGCAGCTTAGACTACTTCCAAGAGACCCAGTACTTC.

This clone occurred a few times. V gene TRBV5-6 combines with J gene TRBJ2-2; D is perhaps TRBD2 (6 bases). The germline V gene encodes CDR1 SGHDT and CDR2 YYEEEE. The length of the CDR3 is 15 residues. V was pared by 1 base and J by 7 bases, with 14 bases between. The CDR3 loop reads CASSLTGGVLGELFF. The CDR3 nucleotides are TGTGCCAGCAGCTTGACCGGCGGGGTACTCGGGGAGCTGTTTTTT.

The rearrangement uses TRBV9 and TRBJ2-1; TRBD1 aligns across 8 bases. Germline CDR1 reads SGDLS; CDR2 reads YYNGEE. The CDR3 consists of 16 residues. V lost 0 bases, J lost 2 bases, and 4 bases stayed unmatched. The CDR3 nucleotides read TGTGCCAGCAGCGTAGGAGGGGGACAGGCCTACAATGAGCAGTTCTTC. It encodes CASSVGGGQAYNEQFF.

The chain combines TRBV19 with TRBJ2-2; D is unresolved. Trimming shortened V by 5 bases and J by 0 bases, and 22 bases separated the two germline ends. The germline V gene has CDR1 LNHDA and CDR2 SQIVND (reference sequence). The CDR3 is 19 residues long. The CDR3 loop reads CASSPETRYGSTNTGELFF. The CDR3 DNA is TGTGCCAGTAGTCCAGAGACTCGATACGGGTCTACGAACACCGGGGAGCTGTTTTTT.